These 28 T cell receptor beta chains originate from one sample sequenced in a study of OX40 agonist ivuxolimab in advanced cancers. Sequencing was performed with immunoSEQ multiplex PCR; in TCRdb, only in-frame clones are kept and a portion is missing. The sample yields around 53,000 clones, 88% seen once. The material was CD4+ or CD8+ T cells sorted from blood, obtained in a trial of the OX40 agonist ivuxolimab. These receptor sequences come from an adult with an advanced solid tumor such as melanoma, head and neck, liver or kidney cancer.

This sequence joins TRBV5-1 and TRBJ2-3; TRBD1 is a possible D gene (6 bases). Germline values: CDR1 SGHRS, CDR2 YFSETQ. V was pared by 6 bases and J by 7 bases, with 18 bases between. The CDR3 sequence is 14 residues long. The CDR3 spells CASTPSGALYTQYF. For the CDR3, the DNA is TGCGCCAGCACCCCGTCAGGGGCGCTTTATACGCAGTATTTT.

This chain joins TRBV28 and TRBJ1-5; 10 positions match TRBD1. Germline loops: CDR1 MDHEN, CDR2 SYDVKM. The CDR3 runs to 18 residues. The junction had 13 bases not matched to a gene; V was cut back by 8 bases and J by 0 bases. The DNA for the CDR3 is TGTGCCAGCCAACTTGGAGACAGGGGGCCATATAGCAATCAGCCCCAGCATTTT. Amino acids: CASQLGDRGPYSNQPQHF.

This chain uses TRBV19 with TRBJ1-2; D unresolved. Germline CDR1 is LNHDA and CDR2 is SQIVND (reference sequence). The CDR3 runs to 13 residues. V dropped 5 bases and J dropped 3 bases, with 10 bases sitting between them. The CDR3, as DNA: TGTGCCAGTAGTGTGAGAGTGGACTATGGCTACACCTTC. Amino acid sequence: CASSVRVDYGYTF.

This chain joins TRBV21-1 and TRBJ1-4. TRBV21-1 is classified as a pseudogene. The CDR3 covers 15 residues. The DNA for the CDR3 is TGTGCCAGCAGCCCCCGGGGGCCCGCTAATGAAAAACTGTTTTTT. Its protein product is CASSPRGPANEKLFF.

The genes are TRBV5-1 and TRBJ2-1; 12 bases are a match to TRBD2. This CDR3 comprises 16 residues. Germline-derived CDR1 and CDR2 are SGHRS and YFSETQ. Losses at the gene ends were 0 bases for V and 7 bases for J; bases not matched to a gene: 5. The CDR3 region has the DNA TGCGCCAGCAGCTTGGGACTAGCGGGAGTGGGTAATGAGCAGTTCTTC. Its translation is CASSLGLAGVGNEQFF. The full variable domain, in which reference TRBV5-1 and TRBJ2-1 provide the parts outside the CDR3, is KAGVTQTPRYLIKTRGQQVTLSCSPISGHRSVSWYQQTPGQGLQFLFEYFSETQRNKGNFPGRFSGRQFSNSRSEMNVSTLELGDSALYLCASSLGLAGVGNEQFFGPGTRLTVL.

The rearrangement uses TRBV19 and TRBJ1-1; 8 nucleotides agree with TRBD1. Germline CDR1 LNHDA, CDR2 SQIVND (reference sequence). With 6 bases clipped from V and 0 bases from J, the junction kept 6 bases outside the gene matches. The CDR3 has 15 amino acids. CDR3 in DNA: TGTGCCAGTAGCATCAGGACAGGGATGAACACTGAAGCTTTCTTT. As protein: CASSIRTGMNTEAFF.

This clone has a handful of counts. The chain couples TRBV30 to TRBJ1-2; perhaps TRBD1 as D (6 bases). Germline V gene sequence: CDR1 GTSNPN, CDR2 SVGIG (reference sequence). V was shortened by 7 bases and J by 4 bases, with 19 bases between the two germline ends. The CDR3 is 14 amino acids. This CDR3 reads CAFRFAGQGYGYTF. DNA for the CDR3: TGTGCCTTTCGGTTTGCGGGACAAGGCTATGGCTACACCTTC.

The chain combines TRBV27 with TRBJ2-1, with D uncertain. This CDR3 has 16 residues. V lost 3 bases and J 8 bases, leaving 20 bases between the germline ends. The V gene's germline CDR1 is MNHEY and CDR2 SMNVEV (reference sequence). CDR3 in DNA: TGTGCCAGCAGTTTCGGGTCACCCCCCCTTTGGGATGAGCAGTTCTTC. Its translation: CASSFGSPPLWDEQFF.

The chain employs TRBV7-9 and TRBJ2-7, with TRBD2 as a possible D gene (5 bases). CDR1 is SEHNR, CDR2 FQNEAQ, per germline (reference sequence). This CDR3 has 12 amino acids. Trimming pared 8 bases from V and 3 bases from J, leaving 11 bases between. The CDR3 loop is CASGSGNYEQYF. CDR3 DNA sequence: TGTGCCAGCGGATCCGGGAACTACGAGCAGTACTTC.

The CDR3 loop reads CASSIGEFNQPQHF. The CDR3 bases are TGTGCCAGTAGTATAGGGGAGTTTAATCAGCCCCAGCATTTT. The chain couples TRBV19 to TRBJ1-5; D is undetermined. Germline CDR1 reads LNHDA; CDR2 reads SQIVND (reference sequence). This CDR3 has 14 amino acids. Trimming cost V 1 base and J 4 bases, with 8 bases left between them.

J is TRBJ2-5 and V is TRBV28; D may be TRBD1 (5 bases). This CDR3 has 12 residues. Germline CDR1 reads MDHEN; CDR2 reads SYDVKM. V was pared by 5 bases and J by 3 bases, with 7 bases between. The CDR3 nucleotides read TGTGCCAGCAGTCCACAGGAAGAGACCCAGTACTTC. Translated, it gives CASSPQEETQYF.

This clone showed up just once. This chain joins TRBV10-3 and TRBJ2-3; TRBD1 might be the D (6 bases). The CDR3 covers 13 residues. Germline V lookup: CDR1 ENHRY, CDR2 SYGVKD. V lost 5 bases, J lost 5 bases, and 11 bases lay in between. In nucleotides, the CDR3 is TGTGCCATCAGTAAGGGGGTAGAAGATACGCAGTATTTT. Residues: CAISKGVEDTQYF.

The chain employs TRBV7-8 and TRBJ2-7, with D possibly matching TRBD1 (5 bases). CDR1 SGHVS and CDR2 FQNEAQ come from the germline V gene. The CDR3 is 15 residues long. The V end was cut by 4 bases, the J end by 2 bases, with 15 bases between. This CDR3 is CASSSSSVQAYEQYF. As DNA, the CDR3 is TGTGCCAGCAGCTCCAGCAGCGTACAGGCCTACGAGCAGTACTTC.

The chain links TRBV7-2 to TRBJ2-1; 9 bases are shared with TRBD1. This CDR3 comprises 14 residues. Trimming took 8 bases from V and 2 from J; bases not matched to a gene: 4. The germline V gene encodes CDR1 SGHTA and CDR2 FQGNSA. In nucleotides, the CDR3 is TGTGCCAGCGGCAGGGACAGGGCCTACAATGAGCAGTTCTTC. Protein: CASGRDRAYNEQFF.

This chain uses TRBV6-6 with TRBJ2-7, with no clear D. V lost 6 bases to trimming and J lost 3 bases, with 12 bases between them. The CDR3 length is 13 residues. Germline V gene sequence: CDR1 MNHNY, CDR2 SVGAGI (reference sequence). CDR3 protein: CASSRKGDYEQYF. CDR3 nucleotide sequence: TGTGCCAGCAGCCGCAAAGGTGACTACGAGCAGTACTTC.

The chain carries TRBV5-8 and TRBJ2-7, with 11 bases fitting TRBD2. Germline trimming cut 4 bases from V and 6 bases from J; bases unmatched to any gene: 12. The CDR3 is 16 residues long. Germline CDR1 is SGHTS and CDR2 is YDEGEE. Here the CDR3 reads CASSPPFPLAGVEQYF. The CDR3 region has the DNA TGTGCCAGCAGCCCCCCCTTCCCACTAGCGGGGGTCGAGCAGTACTTC.

This chain connects TRBV6-1 to TRBJ1-4; D is possibly TRBD1 (5 bases). V lost 2 bases and J lost 3, with 13 bases in between. CDR1 and CDR2 (germline): MNHNS, SASEGT. The CDR3 consists of 16 residues. CDR3: CASSEKGRTSNEKLFF. The CDR3 nucleotides read TGTGCCAGCAGTGAAAAGGGGCGAACCTCTAATGAAAAACTGTTTTTT.

The chain combines TRBV28 with TRBJ2-1; TRBD1 matches 7 bases. The length of the CDR3 is 15 residues. Germline V gene sequence: CDR1 MDHEN, CDR2 SYDVKM. Trimming removed 6 bases from V and 0 bases from J; junction bases left unmatched: 5. The chain's CDR3 is CASSPPGGSYNEQFF. The CDR3 region has the DNA TGTGCCAGCAGCCCCCCAGGGGGCTCCTACAATGAGCAGTTCTTC.

The chain links TRBV21-1 to TRBJ2-1; the table's D call of TRBD2 was not tested on the DNA. TRBV21-1 is described as a pseudogene. The CDR3 totals 19 residues. CDR3 coding DNA: TGTGCCAGCAGCAAAAGGTCCTTTTGGCGGGAGGCCTCCTACAATGAGCAGTTCTTC. It specifies CASSKRSFWREASYNEQFF.

This chain connects TRBV11-1 to TRBJ2-2; 7 bases are a match to TRBD2. Germline loops: CDR1 SGHAT, CDR2 FQDESV (reference sequence). CDR3 length equals 16 residues. Trimming removed 3 bases from V and 2 bases from J; junction bases left unmatched: 6. The CDR3 here is CASSFGLAENTGELFF. CDR3 coding DNA: TGTGCCAGCAGCTTCGGTCTAGCGGAAAACACCGGGGAGCTGTTTTTT.

The genes are TRBV2 and TRBJ1-4; D is perhaps TRBD1 (5 bases). This CDR3 contains 14 residues. The ends were cut back, 4 bases at V and 3 bases at J, with 9 bases in the middle. Germline V gives CDR1 SNHLY, CDR2 FYNNEI. This chain's CDR3 is CASSGATANEKLFF. The DNA of the CDR3 is TGTGCCAGCAGTGGGGCGACAGCTAATGAAAAACTGTTTTTT.

The gene calls are TRBV15 and TRBJ2-1; the match to TRBD2 covers 10 bases. The CDR3 sequence is 13 residues long. CDR1 and CDR2 from the germline V gene are LNHNV and YYDKDF (reference sequence). V lost 1 base to trimming and J lost 9 bases; unmatched junction nucleotides: 0. The CDR3 DNA reads as TGTGCCACCAGCAGAGGGACTAGCGGTGAGCAGTTCTTC. It translates to CATSRGTSGEQFF.

V gene TRBV5-1 combines with J gene TRBJ2-2; D call uncertain. V was clipped by 0 bases and J by 3 bases, with 12 bases between them. Germline V gene data show CDR1 as SGHRS and CDR2 as YFSETQ. The CDR3 runs 16 residues. CDR3 region: CASSLVPIAYTGELFF. Here the CDR3 DNA reads TGCGCCAGCAGCTTGGTCCCAATAGCCTACACCGGGGAGCTGTTTTTT.

V gene TRBV19 combines with J gene TRBJ2-1; TRBD2 matches at 11 bases. Trimming cost V 4 bases and J 9 bases; bases outside gene matches: 8. Germline CDR1 reads LNHDA; CDR2 reads SQIVND (reference sequence). This CDR3 is built from 15 residues. CDR3 bases: TGTGCCAGTAGTACCCTAGCGGGAGGTGCTGGTGAGCAGTTCTTC. As protein: CASSTLAGGAGEQFF.

The V gene is TRBV5-1, the J gene TRBJ1-1; possibly TRBD1 for D (5 bases). Looked up from germline, CDR1 is SGHRS and CDR2 is YFSETQ. Trimming left V 4 bases short and J 1 base short, with 14 bases between. The CDR3 runs 15 residues. The CDR3 reads CASSRRGRSNTEAFF. As DNA, the CDR3 is TGCGCCAGCAGCCGGAGGGGCAGATCGAACACTGAAGCTTTCTTT.

The rearrangement links TRBV11-3 to TRBJ2-7, with a weak D call TRBD2 (5 bases). CDR1 SGHNT and CDR2 YENEEA come from the germline V gene. The CDR3 runs 14 residues. V lost 6 bases to trimming and J lost 3 bases, with 15 bases between them. CDR3 amino acids: CASSPFGGFYEQYF. The CDR3 DNA reads as TGTGCCAGCAGTCCATTCGGAGGTTTCTACGAGCAGTACTTC.

The rearrangement uses TRBV5-1 and TRBJ1-1; D ambiguous. The V end was cut by 0 bases, the J end by 1 base, with 7 bases between. This CDR3 has 14 residues. CDR1 SGHRS and CDR2 YFSETQ come from the germline V gene. The CDR3 sequence: CASSLEGRNTEAFF. The CDR3 nucleotides are TGCGCCAGCAGCTTGGAGGGTCGGAACACTGAAGCTTTCTTT.

The V and J genes are TRBV5-1 and TRBJ1-3; D is undetermined. The CDR3 spans 15 residues. CDR1 and CDR2 from the germline V gene are SGHRS and YFSETQ. Trimming cost V 4 bases and J 0 bases, with 11 bases left between them. DNA for the CDR3: TGCGCCAGCAGCCCTGACACGAACTCTGGAAACACCATATATTTT. This sequence encodes CASSPDTNSGNTIYF.